These 18 T cell receptor beta chains were all obtained from the same sample, sequenced in a study of blood T cell repertoires in COVID-19. Measured with immunoSEQ multiplex PCR; TCRdb has only the in-frame clones, and not every one. This sample has 150,000 or so clones, with around 87% found just once. Sequences were obtained from peripheral blood. These receptors originate from a man older than 75 with acute or convalescent COVID-19.

The CDR3 sequence is CARRTGEDGYTF. The CDR3 bases are TGTGCCAGACGGACAGGGGAGGATGGCTACACCTTC. The genes are TRBV2 and TRBJ1-2, with 9 bases identical to TRBD1. The CDR3 runs to 12 residues. V lost 9 bases, J lost 6 bases, and 5 bases stayed unmatched. Germline V lookup: CDR1 SNHLY, CDR2 FYNNEI.

The V and J genes are TRBV2 and TRBJ1-5; no clear D. Germline V gene data show CDR1 as SNHLY and CDR2 as FYNNEI. The CDR3 has 14 residues. The V and J ends lost 5 bases and 0 bases respectively, with 8 bases between them. CDR3 region: CASSRRFSNQPQHF. CDR3 in DNA: TGTGCCAGCAGTCGGAGGTTTAGCAATCAGCCCCAGCATTTT. The whole variable domain, remainder taken from reference TRBV2 and TRBJ1-5, is EPEVTQTPSHQVTQMGQEVILRCVPISNHLYFYWYRQILGQKVEFLVSFYNNEISEKSEIFDDQFSVERPDGSNFTLKIRSTKLEDSAMYFCASSRRFSNQPQHFGDGTRLSIL.

The chain recombines TRBV12-3 or TRBV12-4 with TRBJ2-7, with TRBD1 as a possible D gene (6 bases). The CDR3 is 13 amino acids. Trimming removed 4 bases at V and 4 bases at J, with 11 bases between. The CDR3 protein is CASSSHQGYEQYF. The CDR3 bases are TGTGCCAGCAGTTCCCATCAGGGGTACGAGCAGTACTTC.

The chain couples TRBV7-3 to TRBJ2-3; possible D gene TRBD1, 6 bases. V lost 5 bases, J lost 1 base, and 13 bases lay in between. Germline assignment: CDR1 SGHTA and CDR2 FQGTGA. This CDR3 has 15 residues. CDR3 DNA: TGTGCCAGCAGCCTAGGGGCAGGGGGCACAGATACGCAGTATTTT. This encodes CASSLGAGGTDTQYF.

The J gene is TRBJ2-1, the V gene TRBV28; 12 nucleotides line up with TRBD2. This CDR3 is built from 14 residues. J lost 9 bases, V lost 7 bases, and 7 bases had no gene match. CDR1 is MDHEN and CDR2 is SYDVKM in the germline V gene. CDR3 DNA sequence: TGTGCCAGCATGACTAGCGGGAGCATTACTGAGCAGTTCTTC. Translated, it gives CASMTSGSITEQFF. Based on the CDR3 plus reference TRBV28 and TRBJ2-1, the full variable domain is DVKVTQSSRYLVKRTGEKVFLECVQDMDHENMFWYRQDPGLGLRLIYFSYDVKMKEKGDIPEGYSVSREKKERFSLILESASTNQTSMYLCASMTSGSITEQFFGPGTRLTVL.

The J gene is TRBJ2-1, the V gene TRBV6-6; 7 nucleotides align to TRBD1. The germline V gene encodes CDR1 MNHNY and CDR2 SVGAGI (reference sequence). The CDR3 totals 16 residues. Trimming took 1 base from V and 6 from J; bases not matched to a gene: 9. The CDR3, as DNA: TGTGCCAGCAGTTACTTGAGTGGGAGACAGGGCAATGAGCAGTTCTTC. As protein: CASSYLSGRQGNEQFF.

The chain recombines TRBV7-2 with TRBJ2-3; 8 bases fit TRBD2. After removal of 5 bases from V and 6 bases from J, the junction contained 7 bases not matched to a gene. CDR3 length equals 14 residues. CDR1 and CDR2 from the germline V gene are SGHTA and FQGNSA. The CDR3 bases are TGTGCCAGCAGCCCAGGACTAGCAGCCGATACGCAGTATTTT. Its protein product is CASSPGLAADTQYF.

V usage is TRBV12-5 and J usage is TRBJ2-3; D unclear. The CDR3 extends over 13 amino acids. Germline lookup yields CDR1 LGHNT and CDR2 FRNRAP. The germline V and J ends were trimmed by 5 bases and 0 bases, with 6 bases remaining between them. CDR3 amino acids: CASGRYSTDTQYF. CDR3 DNA sequence: TGTGCTAGTGGTCGCTATAGCACAGATACGCAGTATTTT.

This chain joins TRBV14 and TRBJ2-3; D is uncertain. The CDR3 spans 12 residues. V lost 6 bases and J lost 6, with 10 bases in between. Germline values: CDR1 SGHDN, CDR2 FVKESK. The CDR3 reads CASSPTRDTQYF. CDR3 in DNA: TGTGCCAGCAGTCCCACGCGGGATACGCAGTATTTT.

The chain carries TRBV24-1 and TRBJ2-5; TRBD2 agrees at 7 bases. The CDR3 is made up of 16 amino acids. Germline V gene sequence: CDR1 KGHDR, CDR2 SFDVKD. With 4 bases clipped from V and 1 base from J, the junction kept 8 bases outside the gene matches. The CDR3, as DNA: TGTGCCACCAGTGACCCGGGGACTAAAACCCAAGAGACCCAGTACTTC. Its translation: CATSDPGTKTQETQYF.

The genes are TRBV4-1 and TRBJ1-6; D possibly corresponds to TRBD1 (6 bases). V was shortened by 1 base and J by 8 bases, with 15 bases between the two germline ends. This CDR3 contains 16 residues. Germline V gives CDR1 MGHRA, CDR2 YSYEKL. The CDR3 DNA sequence: TGCGCCAGCAGCCAAGGGATAGCCAGGGGACATTCACCCCTCCACTTT. It encodes CASSQGIARGHSPLHF.

This clone appeared a single time. This chain links TRBV7-8 with TRBJ2-7, with a weak D call TRBD2 (5 bases). The V end was cut by 0 bases, the J end by 3 bases, with 9 bases between. CDR1 is SGHVS and CDR2 is FQNEAQ in the germline V gene. This CDR3 comprises 14 residues. The CDR3 region has the DNA TGTGCCAGCAGCTTAGCTGACTACAACTACGAGCAGTACTTC. Amino acids: CASSLADYNYEQYF. Full variable domain (rest looked up from reference TRBV7-8 and TRBJ2-7): GAGVSQSPRYKVAKRGQDVALRCDPISGHVSLFWYQQALGQGPEFLTYFQNEAQLDKSGLPSDRFFAERPEGSVSTLKIQRTQQEDSAVYLCASSLADYNYEQYFGPGTRLTVT.

This chain connects TRBV6-5 to TRBJ1-5; D call uncertain. The CDR3 is made up of 15 amino acids. The ends were cut back, 4 bases at V and 0 bases at J, with 10 bases in the middle. Germline CDR1 MNHEY, CDR2 SVGAGI. The CDR3 sequence: CASSLQAFSNQPQHF. For the CDR3, the DNA is TGTGCCAGCAGTTTGCAGGCCTTTAGCAATCAGCCCCAGCATTTT.

The chain is built from TRBV5-6 and TRBJ1-2; D unclear. This CDR3 has 13 amino acids. Germline CDR1 is SGHDT and CDR2 is YYEEEE. V was shortened by 5 bases and J by 2 bases, with 10 bases between the two germline ends. Here the CDR3 DNA reads TGTGCCAGCAGTCTACGCGGGAACTATGGCTACACCTTC. It specifies CASSLRGNYGYTF.

This clone was picked up one time. This sequence joins TRBV9 and TRBJ2-7; D possibly corresponds to TRBD2 (6 bases). Trimming cost V 0 bases and J 2 bases, with 18 bases left between them. Germline V lookup: CDR1 SGDLS, CDR2 YYNGEE. The CDR3 length is 17 residues. The CDR3 here is CASSVDPRRDPPYEQYF. The CDR3 region has the DNA TGTGCCAGCAGCGTAGATCCGAGGCGGGACCCCCCCTACGAGCAGTACTTC.

The V gene is TRBV12-3 or TRBV12-4, the J gene TRBJ1-5, with D uncertain. The CDR3 spans 13 residues. V was clipped by 4 bases and J by 1 base, with 5 bases between them. The chain's CDR3 is CASSSVSNQPQHF. The CDR3 region has the DNA TGTGCCAGCAGTTCAGTGAGCAATCAGCCCCAGCATTTT.

This sequence joins TRBV24-1 and TRBJ2-1, with a weak D call TRBD2 (6 bases). Deletions cut 7 bases from V and 4 bases from J, with 19 bases between. Germline values: CDR1 KGHDR, CDR2 SFDVKD. The CDR3 runs 16 residues. The CDR3, as DNA: TGTGCCACCAGAGGGACGGCGGGGATTGGATACAATGAGCAGTTCTTC. The encoded protein is CATRGTAGIGYNEQFF.

This clone occurred once. V is TRBV7-2 and J is TRBJ2-5; tentative D call: TRBD2 (6 bases). The V gene's germline CDR1 is SGHTA and CDR2 FQGNSA. This CDR3 spans 15 amino acids. V lost 1 base and J lost 1, with 10 bases in between. DNA for the CDR3: TGTGCCAGCAGCTTAGGCGGGGAGATCCAAGAGACCCAGTACTTC. Amino acid sequence: CASSLGGEIQETQYF.